Sequencing of this T cell receptor (beta chain) was carried out in a study of shared clonotypes between healthy human individuals. As for the study in general: The people who gave samples were two women and a few men aged 18 to 49. Study results and caveats: Blood alone was sampled, and tissue repertoires likely differ.

Germline assignment: CDR1 WNHNN and CDR2 SYGVQD (reference sequence). V gave up 6 bases and J gave up 5 bases, with 19 bases separating them. This CDR3 comprises 15 residues. Original processing notes: Without quality scores, immunoSEQ junctional reads could not be filtered like full-length reads. Method: immunoSEQ multiplex PCR; TCRdb's copy keeps in-frame clones and lacks some. V and J calls and clone size are given by that table; D and trimming were obtained from the DNA. The sample consists of 1,400,000 or so clones, just under 99% of them appearing once. Points on this clone: Its antigen is currently unknown.

The chain links TRBV10-1 to TRBJ2-5, with D perhaps TRBD2 (5 bases). The sequenced sample consisted of naive CD4+ T cells sorted from blood. Subset specified: CD45RA+ positively selected. This sequence was found in a young man in good health. This CDR3 reads CASSLRERGHETQYF. Written as DNA, the CDR3 is TGCGCCAGCAGCCTGAGGGAACGTGGGCATGAGACCCAGTACTTC.